Listed below are T cell receptor beta chains from one sample, sequenced in a study of CD4 T cells in relation to SARS-CoV-2 and coronaviruses. Antigens for these TCRs are unknown. Produced via immunoSEQ multiplex PCR; TCRdb's table is partial and in-frame only. The repertoire includes around 40,000 clones, 84% of them detected once, and roughly 1.2% sits in the top ten. The sequenced sample was naive CD4+ T cells from PBMCs, cultured in vitro. The receptors were gathered from an adult with COVID-19. Each CDR3 is given with its conserved first and last residue. The D gene is left open where the match is weak. Not every row has a clone size; where given, it reads once, few, many or a size class.

>TRBV28|TRBJ1-5|NA|14|NA
TGTGCCAGCAGTGTGGCCAGTTGGAATCAGCCCCAGCATTTT
CASSVASWNQPQHF
>TRBV9|TRBJ2-5|NA|14|NA
TGTGCCAGCAGCGTAGCCGCAAACCAAGAGACCCAGTACTTC
CASSVAANQETQYF
>TRBV4-1|TRBJ2-2|TRBD2|18|NA
TGCGCCAGCAGCCAACCTCCGCGACTAGCGGCAAACACCGGGGAGCTGTTTTTT
CASSQPPRLAANTGELFF
>TRBV2|TRBJ1-4|TRBD1|15|few
TGTGCCAGCAGTGTCAGGGGGCTTACTAATGAAAAACTGTTTTTT
CASSVRGLTNEKLFF
>TRBV7-2|TRBJ2-4|TRBD2|15|NA
TGTGCCAGCAGCAAGCGGGATAGGTCCAAAAACATTCAGTACTTC
CASSKRDRSKNIQYF
>TRBV28|TRBJ2-5|NA|11|NA
TGTGCCAGCAGTTCCCGGACAAGCCAGTACTTC
CASSSRTSQYF
>TRBV2|TRBJ1-5|NA|15|NA
TGTGCCAGCAGTGAGTTATTTGGTACGAAACAGCCCCAGCATTTT
CASSELFGTKQPQHF
>TRBV28|TRBJ1-4|TRBD1|14|once
TGTGCCAGCAGATCGACAGGGGGAGTTGAAAAACTGTTTTTT
CASRSTGGVEKLFF
>TRBV29-1|TRBJ1-1|TRBD1|13|NA
TGCAGCGTTGAAACAGGGGGCGTTAATGAAGCTTTCTTT
CSVETGGVNEAFF
>TRBV18|TRBJ2-2|NA|12|NA
TGTGCCAGCTCACCACCGAGCGGGGAGCTGTTTTTT
CASSPPSGELFF
>TRBV2|TRBJ1-5|NA|13|NA
TGTGCCAGCAGTGACGTTCGGGATCAGCCCCAGCATTTT
CASSDVRDQPQHF
>TRBV27|TRBJ1-1|NA|14|NA
TGTGCCAGCAGACTTTGGGGGCTGGACACTGAAGCTTTCTTT
CASRLWGLDTEAFF
>TRBV7-9|TRBJ2-1|NA|13|NA
TGTGCCAGCAGCTTCCTGGGGTTCAATGAGCAGTTCTTC
CASSFLGFNEQFF
>TRBV2|TRBJ2-7|TRBD1|15|NA
TGTGCCAGCAGTAAAGACAGGGTTACGGGCTACGAGCAGTACTTC
CASSKDRVTGYEQYF
>TRBV21-1|TRBJ2-5|NA|15|NA
TGTGCCAGCAGCCCCCGGGCGGGAGGGCCAGAGACCCAGTACTTC
CASSPRAGGPETQYF
>TRBV2|TRBJ2-4|NA|10|NA
TGTGCCAGCAGTGGCGGGCTCCAGTACTTC
CASSGGLQYF
>TRBV4-2|TRBJ1-5|TRBD1|18|NA
TGTGCCAGCAGCCAAGTTAGGGGACAGGGAGTCAGCAATCAGCCCCAGCATTTT
CASSQVRGQGVSNQPQHF
>TRBV4-3|TRBJ2-1|TRBD2|18|NA
TGCGCCAGCAGCCAAGATGGGTTGGGGAGCGGGAGGTTGAATGAGCAGTTCTTC
CASSQDGLGSGRLNEQFF
>TRBV10-3|TRBJ2-1|TRBD2|14|NA
TGTGCCATCAGAGTTAGCGCGGGAGGGGATGAGCAGTTCTTC
CAIRVSAGGDEQFF
>TRBV15|TRBJ1-6|NA|14|few
TGTGCCACCAGCAGAGATCGGCGGAATTCACCCCTCCACTTT
CATSRDRRNSPLHF
>TRBV19|TRBJ2-7|TRBD2|14|NA
TGTGCCAGTAGTATACTAGCGGGGGCCTACGAGCAGTACTTC
CASSILAGAYEQYF
>TRBV6-6|TRBJ2-5|TRBD2|16|NA
TGTGCCAGCAGTGCCCCGGGACTAGCGGGGGGAGAGACCCAGTACTTC
CASSAPGLAGGETQYF
>TRBV7-9|TRBJ1-5|NA|14|NA
TGTGCCAGCAGCTCAGGACTCGGCAATCAGCCCCAGCATTTT
CASSSGLGNQPQHF
>TRBV30|TRBJ2-1|TRBD2|13|NA
TGTGCCTCAGCGGGAGGGCCCTCCAATGAGCAGTTCTTC
CASAGGPSNEQFF
>TRBV5-6|TRBJ1-6|NA|15|once
TGTGCCAGCAGCTTGGTTAACAGGGAGGATTCACCCCTCCACTTT
CASSLVNREDSPLHF
>TRBV2|TRBJ2-2|NA|15|NA
TGTGCCAGCAGAGGAATCGGGTCGAACACCGGGGAGCTGTTTTTT
CASRGIGSNTGELFF
>TRBV18|TRBJ2-7|NA|15|NA
TGTGCCAGCTCACGACTACAGGGAAGCTCCTACGAGCAGTACTTC
CASSRLQGSSYEQYF
>TRBV29-1|TRBJ2-7|NA|12|NA
TGCAGCGTTGTCGGGGTCGGGTCCGAGCAGTACTTC
CSVVGVGSEQYF
>TRBV30|TRBJ1-2|NA|11|NA
TGTGCCTGGAGACAGGTTTATGGCTACACCTTC
CAWRQVYGYTF
>TRBV19|TRBJ2-2|NA|13|NA
TGTGCCAGTAGGACGGGAATCGGCGGGGAGCTGTTTTTT
CASRTGIGGELFF
>TRBV11-2|TRBJ2-1|TRBD1|17|NA
TGTGCCAGCAGCTTATGGGGAAGGACAGGGACTTACAATGAGCAGTTCTTC
CASSLWGRTGTYNEQFF
>TRBV20-1|TRBJ2-5|NA|11|NA
TGCAGTGCTAACAGTCCAGAGACCCAGTACTTC
CSANSPETQYF
>TRBV28|TRBJ1-6|NA|15|NA
TGTGCCAGCAGTCCTCTTTGGGCAGGGGATTCACCCCTCCACTTT
CASSPLWAGDSPLHF
>TRBV28|TRBJ1-2|NA|12|NA
TGTGCCAGCAGTATCGTTAGGCATGGCTACACCTTC
CASSIVRHGYTF
>TRBV24-1|TRBJ2-1|TRBD2|17|NA
TGTGCCACCAGTGGACTAGCGGGGAGTAGCTCCTACAATGAGCAGTTCTTC
CATSGLAGSSSYNEQFF
>TRBV3-1/TRBV3-2|TRBJ2-2|TRBD2|14|NA
TGTGCCAGCAGCTACGGGACTAGGGGCGGGGAGCTGTTTTTT
CASSYGTRGGELFF
>TRBV7-8|TRBJ2-3|TRBD1|14|NA
TGTGCCAGCAGCCCCCGGACAGGGGCAGATACGCAGTATTTT
CASSPRTGADTQYF
>TRBV3-1/TRBV3-2|TRBJ2-2|NA|18|NA
TGTGCCAGCAGCCGATTAGACCTCAGGGGAAGAGGAACCGGGGAGCTGTTTTTT
CASSRLDLRGRGTGELFF
>TRBV6-1|TRBJ1-5|NA|15|NA
TGTGCCAGCAGTGAAGGCAGGGTTAGCAATCAGCCCCAGCATTTT
CASSEGRVSNQPQHF
>TRBV24-1|TRBJ2-1|NA|17|NA
TGTGCCACCAGTGACCCCTCACCTATGAGCTCCTACAATGAGCAGTTCTTC
CATSDPSPMSSYNEQFF
>TRBV6-2/TRBV6-3|TRBJ2-4|TRBD2|16|once
TGTGCCAGCAGTTATGCGGGAGGGTTAGCCAAAAACATTCAGTACTTC
CASSYAGGLAKNIQYF
>TRBV5-4|TRBJ2-5|NA|14|NA
TGTGCCAGCAGCCAGGACGGACCCGGGGAGACCCAGTACTTC
CASSQDGPGETQYF
>TRBV2|TRBJ2-5|TRBD1|15|once
TGTGCCAGCAGGCGGGACAGGGGATCACAAGAGACCCAGTACTTC
CASRRDRGSQETQYF
>TRBV5-6|TRBJ2-7|TRBD2|17|NA
TGTGCCAGCAGCTCGGACACCGGGACTAGATTCGTGCGCGAGCAGTACTTC
CASSSDTGTRFVREQYF
>TRBV6-6|TRBJ1-1|NA|16|NA
TGTGCCAGCAGCCGACCGTTGGGCAGAGATAACACTGAAGCTTTCTTT
CASSRPLGRDNTEAFF
>TRBV7-9|TRBJ2-5|NA|15|NA
TGTGCCAGCAGCTCCCCCCCCGGACGGCAAGAGACCCAGTACTTC
CASSSPPGRQETQYF
>TRBV6-2/TRBV6-3|TRBJ1-5|NA|15|NA
TGTGCCAGCAGCCCGGGAAGGATGGGCAATCAGCCCCAGCATTTT
CASSPGRMGNQPQHF
>TRBV7-9|TRBJ2-3|TRBD2|17|NA
TGTGCCAGCAGCCTCGGACTAGCGGGGGCCCCCACAGATACGCAGTATTTT
CASSLGLAGAPTDTQYF
>TRBV15|TRBJ2-1|NA|16|NA
TGTGCCACCAGCAGGCCCGTCGGTGGGGCCTACAATGAGCAGTTCTTC
CATSRPVGGAYNEQFF